Listed below are T cell receptor beta chains from one sample, sequenced in a study of glioma-infiltrating T cells. TCRdb redid the calling of the multiplex PCR reads with MiXCR, one entry per CDR3 protein. The sample carries approximately 88,000 distinct CDR3 sequences, 20% to 25% recorded once. Sequencing was done on a sample of glioma tissue, nonneoplastic brain tissue, or PBMCs (not recorded which). These receptors originate from a human donor with low-grade glioma or glioblastoma, undergoing nonglioma brain surgery, or in good health (not recorded which). CDR3s include the opening cysteine and the closing phenylalanine or tryptophan. D genes are given only for firm matches. Clone size is not always given. Where it is, it says once, few, many or a class for expanded clones.

len: 13; v_gene: TRBV2; d_gene: -; j_gene: TRBJ1-5; abundance: many; CDR3aa: CASTSLMDQPQHF; CDR3nt: TGTGCCAGCACCAGCCTGATGGATCAGCCCCAGCATTTT
len: 16; v_gene: TRBV6-6; d_gene: TRBD1; j_gene: TRBJ2-7; abundance: many; CDR3aa: CASSYSRQGTLYEQYF; CDR3nt: TGTGCCAGCAGTTACTCTCGACAGGGAACCCTCTACGAGCAGTACTTC
len: 14; v_gene: TRBV7-9; d_gene: -; j_gene: TRBJ1-1; abundance: many; CDR3aa: CASSLPGRNTEAFF; CDR3nt: TGTGCCAGCAGCTTACCCGGCAGGAACACTGAAGCTTTCTTT
len: 15; v_gene: TRBV5-1; d_gene: -; j_gene: TRBJ1-1; abundance: -; CDR3aa: CASSLTSGSGTEAFF; CDR3nt: TGCGCCAGCAGCCTCACATCAGGGTCTGGGACTGAAGCTTTCTTT
len: 13; v_gene: TRBV18; d_gene: -; j_gene: TRBJ2-1; abundance: -; CDR3aa: CASSPNRGNEQFF; CDR3nt: TGTGCCAGCTCACCTAATAGGGGCAATGAGCAGTTCTTC
len: 16; v_gene: TRBV19; d_gene: -; j_gene: TRBJ2-1; abundance: -; CDR3aa: CASSIVSGKSYNEQFF; CDR3nt: TGTGCCAGTAGTATAGTATCAGGGAAGTCCTACAATGAGCAGTTCTTC
len: 15; v_gene: TRBV27; d_gene: -; j_gene: TRBJ2-7; abundance: many; CDR3aa: CASSFAGSNTYEQYF; CDR3nt: TGTGCCAGCAGTTTCGCGGGGAGCAATACCTACGAGCAGTACTTC
len: 11; v_gene: TRBV11-2; d_gene: -; j_gene: TRBJ2-7; abundance: few; CDR3aa: CASSSGYEQYF; CDR3nt: TGTGCCAGCAGCTCTGGCTACGAGCAGTACTTC
len: 13; v_gene: TRBV10-3; d_gene: -; j_gene: TRBJ1-1; abundance: many; CDR3aa: CAISSTPNTEAFF; CDR3nt: TGTGCCATCAGTTCTACCCCGAACACTGAAGCTTTCTTT
len: 18; v_gene: TRBV24-1; d_gene: TRBD2; j_gene: TRBJ2-3; abundance: many; CDR3aa: CATSDTSGGASGTDTQYF; CDR3nt: TGTGCCACCAGTGATACTAGCGGGGGGGCCTCGGGCACAGATACGCAGTATTTT
len: 18; v_gene: TRBV7-8; d_gene: TRBD2; j_gene: TRBJ2-6; abundance: -; CDR3aa: CASSYTSGTFSGANVLTF; CDR3nt: TGTGCCAGCAGTTATACTAGCGGGACTTTCTCTGGGGCCAACGTCCTGACTTTC
len: 14; v_gene: TRBV6-1; d_gene: -; j_gene: TRBJ2-3; abundance: many; CDR3aa: CASSSRGYADTQYF; CDR3nt: TGTGCCAGCAGTAGCAGGGGTTACGCAGATACGCAGTATTTT
len: 13; v_gene: TRBV6-1; d_gene: -; j_gene: TRBJ1-2; abundance: many; CDR3aa: CASSYGDSPGYTF; CDR3nt: TGTGCCAGCAGTTACGGAGACTCCCCCGGCTACACCTTC
len: 18; v_gene: TRBV11-2; d_gene: TRBD1; j_gene: TRBJ2-1; abundance: few; CDR3aa: CASSPSRDRPSSYNEQFF; CDR3nt: TGTGCCAGCAGCCCCTCCCGGGACAGGCCGAGCTCCTACAATGAGCAGTTCTTC
len: 14; v_gene: TRBV7-9; d_gene: -; j_gene: TRBJ2-3; abundance: -; CDR3aa: CASSLTRAGDTQYF; CDR3nt: TGTGCCAGCAGCTTAACCAGGGCTGGGGATACGCAGTATTTT
len: 14; v_gene: TRBV10-2; d_gene: -; j_gene: TRBJ2-3; abundance: many; CDR3aa: CASSLTGMADTQYF; CDR3nt: TGCGCCAGCAGTTTAACAGGGATGGCAGATACGCAGTATTTT
len: 17; v_gene: TRBV4-2; d_gene: TRBD1; j_gene: TRBJ1-2; abundance: few; CDR3aa: CASSQDGTGGHNYGYTF; CDR3nt: TGTGCCAGCAGCCAAGATGGGACAGGGGGCCATAACTATGGCTACACCTTC
len: 14; v_gene: TRBV20-1; d_gene: -; j_gene: TRBJ2-1; abundance: many; CDR3aa: CSARDQQTYNEQFF; CDR3nt: TGCAGTGCTAGAGACCAACAGACCTACAATGAGCAGTTCTTC